A single sample is the source of the 10 T cell receptor beta chains below, sequenced in a study of cytomegalovirus exposure and HLA in healthy donors. A multiplex PCR was run with 60 Vbeta primers and 13 Jbeta primers. Measured with immunoSEQ multiplex PCR; TCRdb has only the in-frame clones, and not every one. This table has about 250,000 clones, about 77% appearing once. Input material: PBMCs. The receptors derive from a boy younger than 18 in good health and CMV-seronegative.

The chain carries TRBV4-1 and TRBJ1-4; D gene uncertain. The CDR3 has 16 residues. Trimming cost V 1 base and J 5 bases, with 14 bases left between them. CDR1 and CDR2 (germline): MGHRA, YSYEKL. The CDR3 protein is CASSQVLQTGNEKLFF. As DNA, the CDR3 is TGCGCCAGCAGCCAAGTACTCCAAACCGGGAATGAAAAACTGTTTTTT.

The chain joins TRBV4-1 to TRBJ2-5; 7 bases agree with TRBD2. With V trimmed by 3 bases and J by 7 bases, 17 bases remained unmatched. Germline CDR1 is MGHRA and CDR2 is YSYEKL. CDR3 size: 17 residues. The CDR3 loop is CASSQSGSRERAGTQYF. The CDR3 nucleotides are TGCGCCAGCAGCCAGTCCGGGTCGCGGGAGCGCGCCGGGACCCAGTACTTC.

This clone appeared a few times. The chain joins TRBV5-1 to TRBJ2-1; TRBD2 matches at 8 bases. The CDR3 has 15 amino acids. Germline V lookup: CDR1 SGHRS, CDR2 YFSETQ. V trimming: 0 bases; J trimming: 9 bases; junction bases outside the gene matches: 8. CDR3 coding DNA: TGCGCCAGCAGCTTGGTACCCGAGCGGGAGCGTGAGCAGTTCTTC. Protein sequence: CASSLVPEREREQFF.

This clone was observed a single time. Other DNA sequences within the sample encode an identical CDR3. The V gene is TRBV30, the J gene TRBJ1-2; perhaps TRBD1 as D (6 bases). The germline CDR1 and CDR2 sequences are GTSNPN and SVGIG (reference sequence). V shed 2 bases and J shed 4 bases, with 8 bases lying between them. This CDR3 has 12 amino acids. CDR3 amino acids: CAWSRGSYGYTF. CDR3 bases: TGTGCCTGGAGTAGGGGGAGCTATGGCTACACCTTC.

The rearrangement joins TRBV19 to TRBJ1-1; no firm D call. Trimming took off 8 bases at V and 2 bases at J, with 9 bases between the two ends. This CDR3 region has 12 residues. Per germline, CDR1 LNHDA and CDR2 SQIVND (reference sequence). The CDR3 DNA follows: TGTGCCAGTGGTTCCGGTAACACTGAAGCTTTCTTT. Translated, it gives CASGSGNTEAFF.

The CDR3 loop is CASSLGGSPDTQYF. CDR3 sequence (DNA): TGTGCCAGCAGCTTGGGGGGCTCCCCAGATACGCAGTATTTT. The chain carries TRBV5-4 and TRBJ2-3, with a tentative D call TRBD1 (5 bases). This CDR3 has 14 residues. V shed 0 bases and J shed 4 bases, with 9 bases lying between them. CDR1 and CDR2 from the germline V gene are SGHNT and YYREEE (reference sequence).

The V call is TRBV7-2, the J call TRBJ1-1; 10 bases align to TRBD1. Losses at the gene ends were 5 bases for V and 2 bases for J; bases not matched to a gene: 8. The CDR3 runs to 16 residues. CDR1 SGHTA and CDR2 FQGNSA come from the germline V gene. As DNA, the CDR3 is TGTGCCAGCAGCCAAGGGACAGGGGATTTAAACACTGAAGCTTTCTTT. Translation: CASSQGTGDLNTEAFF.

This clone was recorded a few times. The rearrangement joins TRBV6-1 to TRBJ2-3; tentatively, D is TRBD1 (6 bases). Deletions cut 4 bases from V and 0 bases from J, with 17 bases between. CDR1 is MNHNS, CDR2 SASEGT, per germline. The CDR3 runs 17 residues. DNA for the CDR3: TGTGCCAGCAGTGCACCTCCGGGACATACTAGCACAGATACGCAGTATTTT. Translation gives CASSAPPGHTSTDTQYF.

The V call is TRBV19, the J call TRBJ1-1, with D uncertain. Germline lookup yields CDR1 LNHDA and CDR2 SQIVND (reference sequence). The CDR3 loop spans 14 amino acids. The V end lost 7 bases, the J end lost 3 bases, and 15 bases lay between the germline ends. CDR3: CASTLGGQDTEAFF. CDR3 nucleotides: TGTGCCAGTACCCTGGGAGGTCAGGACACTGAAGCTTTCTTT.

J is TRBJ1-2 and V is TRBV5-1; 8 nucleotides match TRBD1. The CDR3 extends over 14 amino acids. Trimming at V came to 4 bases and at J to 2 bases, leaving 4 bases not matched to a gene. Germline-derived CDR1 and CDR2 are SGHRS and YFSETQ. This CDR3 reads CASSLTGENYGYTF. The DNA of the CDR3 is TGCGCCAGCAGCCTGACAGGGGAAAACTATGGCTACACCTTC.